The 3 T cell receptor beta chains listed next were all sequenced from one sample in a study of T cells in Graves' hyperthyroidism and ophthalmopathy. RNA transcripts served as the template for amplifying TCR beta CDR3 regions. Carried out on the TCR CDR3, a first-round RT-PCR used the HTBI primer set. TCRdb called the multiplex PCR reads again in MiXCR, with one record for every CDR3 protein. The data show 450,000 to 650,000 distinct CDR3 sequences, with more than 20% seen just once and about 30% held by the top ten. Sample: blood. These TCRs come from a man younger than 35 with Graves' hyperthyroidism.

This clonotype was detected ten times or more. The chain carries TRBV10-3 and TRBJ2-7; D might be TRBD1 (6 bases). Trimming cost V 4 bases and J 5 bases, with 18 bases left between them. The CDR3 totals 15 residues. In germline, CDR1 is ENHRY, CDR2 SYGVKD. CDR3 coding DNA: TGTGCCATCAGTGCCGGCCAGGGGAAGCTTAACGAGCAGTACTTC. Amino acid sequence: CAISAGQGKLNEQYF.

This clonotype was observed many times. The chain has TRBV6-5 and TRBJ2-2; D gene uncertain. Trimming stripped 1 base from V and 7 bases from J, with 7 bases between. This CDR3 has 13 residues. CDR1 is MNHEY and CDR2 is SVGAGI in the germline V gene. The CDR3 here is CASSYYWGGELFF. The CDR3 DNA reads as TGTGCCAGCAGTTACTATTGGGGCGGGGAGCTGTTTTTT.

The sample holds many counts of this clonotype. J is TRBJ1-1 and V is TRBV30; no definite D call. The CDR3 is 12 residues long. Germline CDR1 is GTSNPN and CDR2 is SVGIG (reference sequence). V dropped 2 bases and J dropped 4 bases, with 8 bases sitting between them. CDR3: CAWSTLGTEAFF. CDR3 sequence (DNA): TGTGCCTGGAGTACACTAGGCACTGAAGCTTTCTTT.